A single TCR beta chain is shown here with its context. This sample was taken from a study of blood T cell repertoires in COVID-19. The overall study: Samples taken during acute and convalescent COVID-19 were collected in the United States, Italy and Spain. Sample material is recorded as cDNA or gDNA derived from T cells, B-cell-depleted T cells, or PBMCs.

Germline values: CDR1 KGHDR, CDR2 SFDVKD. The V and J ends lost 4 bases and 3 bases, in that order; junction bases with no gene match: 7. The CDR3 runs 15 residues. Study processing details: Estimates of nucleated cell counts were drawn from the amplification of reference gene primers. The protocol was immunoSEQ multiplex PCR, while the TCRdb copy is restricted to in-frame clones and leaves out a portion. V and J calls plus clone size are reproduced from that table; the DNA served to infer D and trimming. The profile shows over 300,000 clones, 80% to 90% of them singletons. What was sequenced was peripheral blood. The gene calls are TRBV24-1 and TRBJ2-5; TRBD1 agrees at 7 bases. The receptor was derived from a woman between 45 and 60 years old with acute or convalescent COVID-19. The CDR3 coding sequence is TGTGCCACCAGTGAAGGGGGCTCGTTAAAAGAGACCCAGTACTTC. The encoded protein is CATSEGGSLKETQYF.